These T cell receptor beta chains were read from a single sample in a study of T cells of healthy individuals. TCRdb passed the 5' RACE reads through MiXCR, listing each CDR3 protein once. This table holds approximately 100,000 distinct CDR3 sequences, 15% to 20% found once. These receptors all stem from a human donor in good health. The CDR3 runs from the conserved cysteine through the conserved F or W. Each record gives: V gene, D gene, J gene, CDR3 protein. The D gene is left open where the match is weak.

TRBV6-2/TRBV6-3,TRBD2,TRBJ2-3,CASSYSMIQYGLAGITDTQYF
TRBV29-1,.,TRBJ1-3,CSVQASGNTIYF
TRBV9,.,TRBJ2-1,CASSIQDNEQFF
TRBV7-2,TRBD2,TRBJ2-1,CASSLVGSGVYNEQFF
TRBV28,.,TRBJ1-5,CASTDRRNQPQHF
TRBV27,TRBD1,TRBJ2-7,CATGQGPNNPYEQYF
TRBV6-5,.,TRBJ1-2,CASSSSGRAYTF
TRBV7-2,.,TRBJ2-7,CASSLVVGPLEQYF
TRBV29-1,.,TRBJ2-2,CSVAGSKSGELFF
TRBV20-1,.,TRBJ2-7,CSARGYLESSYEQYF
TRBV6-6,.,TRBJ2-7,CASGNRLSYEQYF
TRBV28,.,TRBJ1-1,CASSPRTEAFF
TRBV4-2,.,TRBJ2-3,CASSQGVRSSTDTQYF
TRBV6-1,.,TRBJ2-3,CASAWQSTDTQYF
TRBV20-1,TRBD2,TRBJ2-3,CSAAGGGGRGDTQYF
TRBV20-1,TRBD1,TRBJ1-2,CSARDQGVAAGYTF
TRBV6-4,.,TRBJ2-1,CASSATRGREQFF
TRBV27,TRBD2,TRBJ2-2,CASSLRSGGANTGELFF
TRBV28,.,TRBJ1-5,CASSSVRFNQPQHF
TRBV7-3,.,TRBJ2-1,CASSLWGENEQFF
TRBV7-9,TRBD2,TRBJ2-3,CASSTLAGRSDTQYF
TRBV13,.,TRBJ1-5,CASGVGGQPQHF
TRBV5-6,TRBD2,TRBJ2-4,CASSLAGGGTAKNIQYF
TRBV20-1,.,TRBJ2-3,CSAPRTATDTQYF